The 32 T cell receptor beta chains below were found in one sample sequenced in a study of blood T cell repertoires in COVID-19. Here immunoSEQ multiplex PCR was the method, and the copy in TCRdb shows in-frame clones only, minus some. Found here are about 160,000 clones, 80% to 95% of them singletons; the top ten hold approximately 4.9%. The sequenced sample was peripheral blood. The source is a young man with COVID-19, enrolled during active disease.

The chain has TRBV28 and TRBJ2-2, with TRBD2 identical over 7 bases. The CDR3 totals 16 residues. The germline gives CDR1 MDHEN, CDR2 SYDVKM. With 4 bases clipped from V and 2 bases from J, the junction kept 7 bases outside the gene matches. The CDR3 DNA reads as TGTGCCAGCAGTTCCCAGACTAGCTTCAACACCGGGGAGCTGTTTTTT. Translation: CASSSQTSFNTGELFF.

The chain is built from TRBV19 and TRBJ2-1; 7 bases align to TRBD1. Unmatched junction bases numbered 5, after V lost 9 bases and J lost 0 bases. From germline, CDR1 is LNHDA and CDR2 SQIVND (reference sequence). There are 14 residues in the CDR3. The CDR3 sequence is CASTTGYSYNEQFF. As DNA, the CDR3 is TGTGCCAGCACGACAGGGTACTCCTACAATGAGCAGTTCTTC.

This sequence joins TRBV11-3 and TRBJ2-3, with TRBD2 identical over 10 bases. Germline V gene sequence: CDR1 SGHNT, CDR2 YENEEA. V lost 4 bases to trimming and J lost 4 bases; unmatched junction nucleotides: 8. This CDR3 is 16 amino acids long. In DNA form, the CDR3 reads TGTGCCAGCAGCTCCCAGGCTAGCGGGAGTTCAGATACGCAGTATTTT. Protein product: CASSSQASGSSDTQYF. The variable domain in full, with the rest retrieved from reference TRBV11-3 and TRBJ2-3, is EAGVVQSPRYKIIEKKQPVAFWCNPISGHNTLYWYLQNLGQGPELLIRYENEEAVDDSQLPKDRFSAERLKGVDSTLKIQPAELGDSAVYLCASSSQASGSSDTQYFGPGTRLTVL.

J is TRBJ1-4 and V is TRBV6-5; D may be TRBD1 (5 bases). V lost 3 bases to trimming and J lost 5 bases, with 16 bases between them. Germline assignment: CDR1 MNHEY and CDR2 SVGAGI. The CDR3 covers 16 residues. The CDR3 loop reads CASSYTPGQGNEKLFF. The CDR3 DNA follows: TGTGCCAGCAGTTATACCCCTGGGCAGGGAAATGAAAAACTGTTTTTT.

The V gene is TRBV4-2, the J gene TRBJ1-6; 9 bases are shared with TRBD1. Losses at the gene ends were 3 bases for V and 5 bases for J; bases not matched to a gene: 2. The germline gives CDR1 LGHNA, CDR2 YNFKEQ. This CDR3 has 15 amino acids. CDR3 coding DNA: TGTGCCAGCAGCCAGGGACAGGGAAATAATTCACCCCTCCACTTT. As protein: CASSQGQGNNSPLHF.

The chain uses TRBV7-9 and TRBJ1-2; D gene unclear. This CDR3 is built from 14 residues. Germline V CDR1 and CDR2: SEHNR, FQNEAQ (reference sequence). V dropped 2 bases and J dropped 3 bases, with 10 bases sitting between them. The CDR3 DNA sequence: TGTGCCAGCAGCTTAATTCCGGTCTACTATGGCTACACCTTC. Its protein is CASSLIPVYYGYTF.

The CDR3 sequence: CASSPWTRRYNEQFF. The DNA of the CDR3 is TGTGCCAGCAGCCCTTGGACTCGACGCTACAATGAGCAGTTCTTC. The genes are TRBV5-6 and TRBJ2-1; perhaps TRBD2 as D (5 bases). This CDR3 spans 15 amino acids. Trimming shortened V by 4 bases and J by 3 bases, and 14 bases separated the two germline ends. CDR1 and CDR2 (germline): SGHDT, YYEEEE.

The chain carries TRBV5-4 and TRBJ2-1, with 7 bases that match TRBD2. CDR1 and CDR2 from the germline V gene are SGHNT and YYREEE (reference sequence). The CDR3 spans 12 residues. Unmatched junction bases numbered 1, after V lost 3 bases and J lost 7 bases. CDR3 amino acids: CASSWGGNEQFF. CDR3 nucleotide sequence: TGTGCCAGCAGCTGGGGAGGGAATGAGCAGTTCTTC.

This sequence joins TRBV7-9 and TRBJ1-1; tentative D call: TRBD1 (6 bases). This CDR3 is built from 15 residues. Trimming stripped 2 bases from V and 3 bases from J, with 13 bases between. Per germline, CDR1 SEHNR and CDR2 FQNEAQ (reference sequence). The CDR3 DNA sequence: TGTGCCAGCAGCTTAAACAGGGAAGCGGACACTGAAGCTTTCTTT. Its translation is CASSLNREADTEAFF. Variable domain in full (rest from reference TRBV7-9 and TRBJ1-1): DTGVSQNPRHKITKRGQNVTFRCDPISEHNRLYWYRQTLGQGPEFLTYFQNEAQLEKSRLLSDRFSAERPKGSFSTLEIQRTEQGDSAMYLCASSLNREADTEAFFGQGTRLTVV.

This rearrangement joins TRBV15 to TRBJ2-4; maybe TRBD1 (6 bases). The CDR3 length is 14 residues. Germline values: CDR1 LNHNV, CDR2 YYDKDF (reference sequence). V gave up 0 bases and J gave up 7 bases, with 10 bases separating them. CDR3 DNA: TGTGCCACCAGCAGAGATCAGGGGCCGAACATTCAGTACTTC. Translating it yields CATSRDQGPNIQYF.

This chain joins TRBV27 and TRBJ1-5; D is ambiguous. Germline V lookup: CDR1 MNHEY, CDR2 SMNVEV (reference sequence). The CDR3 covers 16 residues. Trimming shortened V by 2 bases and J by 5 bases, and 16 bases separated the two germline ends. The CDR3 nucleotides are TGTGCCAGCAGTTTACATGGCCCGGGAATCTATCAGCCCCAGCATTTT. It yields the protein CASSLHGPGIYQPQHF.

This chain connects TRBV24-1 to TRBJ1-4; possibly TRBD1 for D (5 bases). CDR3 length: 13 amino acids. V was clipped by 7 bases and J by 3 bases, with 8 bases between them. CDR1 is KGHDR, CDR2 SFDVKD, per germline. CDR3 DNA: TGTGCCACCAGGAGACAGTCTAATGAAAAACTGTTTTTT. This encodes CATRRQSNEKLFF.

Here the CDR3 reads CAISEARGYGYTF. Here the CDR3 DNA reads TGTGCCATCAGTGAGGCGAGGGGGTATGGCTACACCTTC. The chain joins TRBV10-3 to TRBJ1-2; TRBD1 might be the D (6 bases). The germline CDR1 and CDR2 sequences are ENHRY and SYGVKD. The ends were cut back, 2 bases at V and 5 bases at J, with 9 bases in the middle. This CDR3 region has 13 residues.

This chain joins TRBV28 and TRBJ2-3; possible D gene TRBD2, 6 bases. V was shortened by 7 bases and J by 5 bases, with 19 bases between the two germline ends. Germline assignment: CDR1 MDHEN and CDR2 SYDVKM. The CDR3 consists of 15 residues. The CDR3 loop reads CASTPWTGARDTQYF. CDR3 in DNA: TGTGCCAGCACCCCTTGGACGGGAGCCAGAGATACGCAGTATTTT.

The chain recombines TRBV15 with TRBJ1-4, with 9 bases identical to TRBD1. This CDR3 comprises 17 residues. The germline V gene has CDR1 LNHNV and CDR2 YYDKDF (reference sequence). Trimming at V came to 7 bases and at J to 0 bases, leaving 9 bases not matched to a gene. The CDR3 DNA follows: TGTGCCACCAAGGACAGGGGAGGTCTGTCAACTAATGAAAAACTGTTTTTT. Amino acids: CATKDRGGLSTNEKLFF.

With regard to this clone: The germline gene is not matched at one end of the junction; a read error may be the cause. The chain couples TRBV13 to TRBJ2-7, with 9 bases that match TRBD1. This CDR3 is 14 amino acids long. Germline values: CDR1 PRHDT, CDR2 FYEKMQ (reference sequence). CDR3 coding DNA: TGTGCCAGCACCCTGGGACAGGGATTGGAGGGGGCCCACTTC. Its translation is CASTLGQGLEGAHF.

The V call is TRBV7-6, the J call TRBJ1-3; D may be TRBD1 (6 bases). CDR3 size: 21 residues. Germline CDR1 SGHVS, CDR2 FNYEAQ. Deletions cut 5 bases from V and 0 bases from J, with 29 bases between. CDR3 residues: CASSPSPSPEGVSSSGNTIYF. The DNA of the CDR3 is TGTGCCAGCAGCCCAAGCCCATCACCCGAGGGGGTCTCCAGCTCTGGAAACACCATATATTTT.

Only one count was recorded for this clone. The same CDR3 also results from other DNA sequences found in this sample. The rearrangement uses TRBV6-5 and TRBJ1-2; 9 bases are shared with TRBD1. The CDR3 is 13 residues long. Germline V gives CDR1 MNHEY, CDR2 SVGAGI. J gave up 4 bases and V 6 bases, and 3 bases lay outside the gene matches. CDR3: CASRTGGGYGYTF. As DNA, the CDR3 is TGTGCCAGCAGGACAGGGGGAGGCTATGGCTACACCTTC.

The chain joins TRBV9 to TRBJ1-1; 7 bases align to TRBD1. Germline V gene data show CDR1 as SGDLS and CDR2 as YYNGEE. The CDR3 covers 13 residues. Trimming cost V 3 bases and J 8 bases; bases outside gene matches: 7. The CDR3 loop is CASSGSGGSEAFF. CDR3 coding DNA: TGTGCCAGCAGCGGATCAGGGGGATCGGAAGCTTTCTTT.

The CDR3 sequence is CASSLPGEGGTEAFF. The DNA for the CDR3 is TGTGCCAGCAGCTTACCCGGGGAGGGGGGGACTGAAGCTTTCTTT. This rearrangement joins TRBV13 to TRBJ1-1; possible D gene TRBD1, 6 bases. CDR1 is PRHDT and CDR2 is FYEKMQ in the germline V gene (reference sequence). CDR3 length equals 15 residues. Trimming removed 2 bases at V and 5 bases at J, with 15 bases between.

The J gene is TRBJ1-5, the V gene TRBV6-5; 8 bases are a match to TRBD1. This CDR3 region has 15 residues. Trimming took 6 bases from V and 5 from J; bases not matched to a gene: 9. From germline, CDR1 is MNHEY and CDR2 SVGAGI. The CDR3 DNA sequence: TGTGCCAGCAGCACCGGACAGGGAAAAGATCAGCCCCAGCATTTT. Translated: CASSTGQGKDQPQHF.

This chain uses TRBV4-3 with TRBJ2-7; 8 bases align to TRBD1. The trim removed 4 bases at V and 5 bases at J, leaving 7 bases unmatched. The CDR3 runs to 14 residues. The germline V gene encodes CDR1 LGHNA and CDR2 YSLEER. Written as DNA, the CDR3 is TGCGCCAGCAGCCCGACTACAGGGGGTAACGAGCAGTACTTC. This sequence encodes CASSPTTGGNEQYF.

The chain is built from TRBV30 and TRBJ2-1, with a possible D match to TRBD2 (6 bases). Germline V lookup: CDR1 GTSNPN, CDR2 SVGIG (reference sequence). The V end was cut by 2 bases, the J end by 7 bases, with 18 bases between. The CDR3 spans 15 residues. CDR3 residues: CAWSLGLALRNEQFF. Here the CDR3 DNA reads TGTGCCTGGAGTTTGGGGCTAGCGTTGAGGAATGAGCAGTTCTTC. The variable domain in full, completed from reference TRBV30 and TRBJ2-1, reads SQTIHQWPATLVQPVGSPLSLECTVEGTSNPNLYWYRQAAGRGLQLLFYSVGIGQISSEVPQNLSASRPQDRQFILSSKKLLLSDSGFYLCAWSLGLALRNEQFFGPGTRLTVL.

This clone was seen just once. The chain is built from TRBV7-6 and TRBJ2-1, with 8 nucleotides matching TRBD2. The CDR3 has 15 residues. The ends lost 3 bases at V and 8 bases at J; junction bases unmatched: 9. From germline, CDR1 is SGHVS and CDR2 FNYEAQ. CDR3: CASSLSSGAGDEQFF. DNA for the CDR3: TGTGCCAGCAGCTTGAGTAGCGGGGCTGGAGATGAGCAGTTCTTC.

The CDR3 spells CASSSATGSYGYTF. The CDR3, as DNA: TGCGCCAGCAGCTCAGCCACAGGGAGCTATGGCTACACCTTC. The chain couples TRBV5-1 to TRBJ1-2; a weak D match, TRBD1 (6 bases). CDR3 size: 14 residues. Trimming took off 3 bases at V and 4 bases at J, with 13 bases between the two ends. Per germline, CDR1 SGHRS and CDR2 YFSETQ.

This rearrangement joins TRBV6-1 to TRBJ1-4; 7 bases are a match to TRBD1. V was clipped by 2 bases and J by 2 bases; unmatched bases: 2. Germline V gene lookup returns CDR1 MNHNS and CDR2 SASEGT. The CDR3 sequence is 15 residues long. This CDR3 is CASSERGPTNEKLFF. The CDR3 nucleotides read TGTGCCAGCAGTGAAAGGGGGCCCACTAATGAAAAACTGTTTTTT.

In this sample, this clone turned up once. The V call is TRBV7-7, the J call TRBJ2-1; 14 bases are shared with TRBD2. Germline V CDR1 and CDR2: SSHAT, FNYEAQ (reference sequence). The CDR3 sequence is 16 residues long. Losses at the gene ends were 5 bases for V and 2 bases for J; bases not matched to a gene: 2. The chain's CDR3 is CASSLGLAGAYNEQFF. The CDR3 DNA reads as TGTGCCAGCAGCCTGGGACTAGCGGGGGCCTACAATGAGCAGTTCTTC. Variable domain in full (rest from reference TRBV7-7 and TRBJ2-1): GAGVSQSPRYKVTKRGQDVTLRCDPISSHATLYWYQQALGQGPEFLTYFNYEAQPDKSGLPSDRFSAERPEGSISTLTIQRTEQRDSAMYRCASSLGLAGAYNEQFFGPGTRLTVL.

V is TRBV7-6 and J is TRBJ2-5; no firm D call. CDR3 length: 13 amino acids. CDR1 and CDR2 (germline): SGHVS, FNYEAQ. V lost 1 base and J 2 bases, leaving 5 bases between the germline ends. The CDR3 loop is CASSLGSQETQYF. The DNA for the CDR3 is TGTGCCAGCAGCTTAGGCAGTCAAGAGACCCAGTACTTC.

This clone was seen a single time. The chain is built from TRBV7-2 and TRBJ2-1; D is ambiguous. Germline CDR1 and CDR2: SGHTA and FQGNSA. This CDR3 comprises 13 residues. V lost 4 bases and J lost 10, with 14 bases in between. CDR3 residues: CASSSNRVLEQFF. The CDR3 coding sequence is TGTGCCAGCAGCTCCAATAGAGTTTTGGAGCAGTTCTTC.

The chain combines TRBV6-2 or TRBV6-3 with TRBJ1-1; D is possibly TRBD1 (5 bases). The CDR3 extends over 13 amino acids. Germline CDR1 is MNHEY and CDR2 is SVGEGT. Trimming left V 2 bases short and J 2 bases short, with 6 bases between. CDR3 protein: CASSYDRNTEAFF. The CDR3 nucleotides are TGTGCCAGCAGTTACGACAGAAACACTGAAGCTTTCTTT.

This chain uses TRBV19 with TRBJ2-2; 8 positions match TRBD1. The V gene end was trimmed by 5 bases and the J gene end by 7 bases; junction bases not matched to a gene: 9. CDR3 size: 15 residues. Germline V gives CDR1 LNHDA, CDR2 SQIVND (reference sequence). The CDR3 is CASSLRQGSGGELFF. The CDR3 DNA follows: TGTGCCAGTAGTCTAAGACAGGGGTCCGGCGGGGAGCTGTTTTTT.

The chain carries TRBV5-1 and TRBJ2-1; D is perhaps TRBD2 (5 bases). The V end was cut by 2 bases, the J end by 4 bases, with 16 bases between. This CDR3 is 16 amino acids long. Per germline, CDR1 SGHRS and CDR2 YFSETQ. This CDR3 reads CASSFATSRGYNEQFF. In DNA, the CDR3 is TGCGCCAGCAGCTTCGCGACTTCTAGAGGGTACAATGAGCAGTTCTTC.